This T cell receptor (beta chain) was profiled in a study of CD8+CD57+ T cells in acquired aplastic anemia. Study-level findings and limits: Patients and controls shared some 30 CD8+ CDR3 sequences, highly expressed in patients.

Patients chosen for sequencing had CD8+CD57+ cells that had expanded, as shown by flow cytometry. Blood was sampled before the patients had received any therapy. Details on this clonotype: Its specificity is not known.

TCR beta VDJ combinations and CDR3 sequences were profiled from genomic DNA. TCRdb recomputed calls from the reads with MiXCR, one row per CDR3 protein. The sample carries some 150,000 distinct CDR3 sequences, about 70% recorded once. Germline V gene sequence: CDR1 LNHNV, CDR2 YYDKDF (reference sequence). The V gene lost 3 bases and the J gene lost 5 bases, with 14 bases spanning the gap. This CDR3 is 15 amino acids long. Input material: sorted CD4+, CD8+, or CD8+CD57+ T cells (not recorded which) from PBMCs. The genes are TRBV15 and TRBJ2-1; D is ambiguous. This TCR was sampled from a human donor with aplastic anemia. CDR3 protein: CATSRNLARDNEQFF. Here the CDR3 DNA reads TGTGCCACCAGCAGGAACCTTGCTCGGGACAATGAGCAGTTCTTC.